A selection of T cell receptor beta chains follows, all from one sample in a study of regulatory T cells in long-lasting Graves disease. TCRdb fed the multiplex PCR reads into MiXCR, producing one record per CDR3 protein. This sample has more than 450,000 distinct CDR3 sequences; 12% occur once, and the top ten carry about 8.3%. The sample was also reused in another study, on T cells in Graves' hyperthyroidism and ophthalmopathy.

This material consisted of peripheral blood mononuclear cells (PBMCs), taken at new diagnosis, from a patient treated with antithyroid drugs. All receptors come from a woman younger than 45 with Graves disease. The CDR3 runs from the conserved cysteine through the conserved F or W. The D gene is left open where the match is weak. Clone size is given for some rows only: seen once, a few or many times, or a class if the clone is expanded.

size	J	D	V	DNA	CDR3
many	TRBJ2-7	TRBD2	TRBV10-3	TGTGCCATCAGAGCGGGGGGCTACGAGCAGTACTTC	CAIRAGGYEQYF
-	TRBJ2-2	TRBD2	TRBV7-3	TGTGCCAGCAGCTTAACACTAGCGGGAGTAGGCGGGGAGCTGTTTTTT	CASSLTLAGVGGELFF
many	TRBJ2-3	TRBD2	TRBV30	TGTGCCAGCGGGGGAAGCACAGATACGCAGTATTTT	CASGGSTDTQYF
few	TRBJ2-3	TRBD2	TRBV27	TGTGCCAGCAGCTTAGCGATAGCGGGGCCCTATACGCAGTATTTT	CASSLAIAGPYTQYF
-	TRBJ2-1	TRBD2	TRBV18	TGTGCCAGCTCACCGACTAGCGGGCAGTCATGGGGGGATGAGCAGTTCTTC	CASSPTSGQSWGDEQFF
-	TRBJ2-7	-	TRBV6-2/TRBV6-3	TGTGCCAGCAGAGAAGTCAGGGGGGACTCCTACGAGCAGTACTTC	CASREVRGDSYEQYF
-	TRBJ2-7	-	TRBV6-1	TGTGCCATCAGTGAGTCGATCTCGGGTAACGAGCAGTACTTC	CAISESISGNEQYF
many	TRBJ2-7	TRBD2	TRBV28	TGTGCCAGCAGTCTTCATCCGGGACTAGCGGGCTACGAGCAGTACTTC	CASSLHPGLAGYEQYF
-	TRBJ2-2	TRBD2	TRBV2	TGTGCCAGCATGCTCGCTAGCGGGACCGGGGAGCTGTTTTTT	CASMLASGTGELFF
-	TRBJ2-1	-	TRBV7-2	TGTGCCAGCAGCTTAGAGGGAGTCCTACGGGATGAGCAGTTCTTC	CASSLEGVLRDEQFF
-	TRBJ2-5	TRBD2	TRBV7-2	TGTGCCAGCACCCGAGGGACTAGCGGGGGTGAGACCCAGTACTTC	CASTRGTSGGETQYF
many	TRBJ2-7	-	TRBV15	TGTGCCACCAGCAGAGGACACTCCTACGAGCAGTACTTC	CATSRGHSYEQYF
many	TRBJ1-1	-	TRBV11-2	TGTGCCAGCAGTTCGATGCTAACCACTGAAGCTTTCTTT	CASSSMLTTEAFF
-	TRBJ1-5	-	TRBV30	TGTGCCTGGAGAGCCGGGGAGGAACTGCCCCAGCATTTT	CAWRAGEELPQHF
-	TRBJ2-2	-	TRBV28	TGTGCCACAGAAGAAGGGGGCACCGGGGAGCTGTTTTTT	CATEEGGTGELFF
many	TRBJ2-5	TRBD2	TRBV13	TGTGCCAGCAGCTTCGGACGCAGCGGGAGTCAGAAAGAGACCCAGTACTTC	CASSFGRSGSQKETQYF
many	TRBJ2-3	TRBD2	TRBV30	TGTGCCTGGAGTCTGGGACTAGCGGCCGTCAGAGATACGCAGTATTTT	CAWSLGLAAVRDTQYF
many	TRBJ2-7	-	TRBV7-2	TGTGCCAGCAGCTCTTACCGGGACTACGAGCAGTACTTC	CASSSYRDYEQYF
-	TRBJ1-1	TRBD1	TRBV12-3/TRBV12-4	TGTGCCAGCAGCCACAGGGGGATTATCGCTGAAGCTTTCTTT	CASSHRGIIAEAFF
many	TRBJ1-5	-	TRBV4-1	TGCGCCAGCAGCCAAGATTGGGGGGCGCAACAGCCCCAGCATTTT	CASSQDWGAQQPQHF
many	TRBJ1-2	TRBD1	TRBV10-3	TGTGCCATCAGTGAGGACAGGGATTACTATGGCTACACCTTC	CAISEDRDYYGYTF
many	TRBJ2-5	-	TRBV24-1	TGTGCCACCAGTGACCGCCACGAGACCCAGTACTTC	CATSDRHETQYF
many	TRBJ2-1	TRBD1	TRBV30	TGTGCCTGGAGTGTAGGACAGGGGTCCTACAATGAGCAGTTCTTC	CAWSVGQGSYNEQFF
-	TRBJ2-7	-	TRBV7-3	TGTGCCAGCAGCCCTAACCCCTCAGGCGAGCAGTACTTC	CASSPNPSGEQYF